This T cell receptor beta chain was sequenced for a study of CD8 T cells in Susac syndrome. Study-level points and caveats: The authors acknowledged that their TCR sequencing and HLA analysis involved a relatively small number of individuals.

Reverse transcription of roughly 0.45 to 1 ug RNA was carried out with random hexamers. TCRdb re-called the immunoSEQ multiplex PCR reads with MiXCR, one entry per CDR3 protein. The sample has around 99,000 distinct CDR3 sequences, roughly 95% seen once. This clonotype was recorded once. What it binds is not known. This sequence originates from a human donor in good health. The sequencing sample was made of CD4+ T cells from PBMCs.

CDR3 sequence reads: CSAGGGHNEQFF. The CDR3, as DNA: TGCAGTGCCGGTGGCGGACACAATGAGCAGTTCTTC. The V and J genes are TRBV20-1 and TRBJ2-1; D gene unclear. CDR3 length: 12 residues. The V gene lost 6 bases and the J gene lost 5 bases, with 11 bases spanning the gap. Germline V gene data show CDR1 as DFQATT and CDR2 as SNEGSKA (reference sequence).